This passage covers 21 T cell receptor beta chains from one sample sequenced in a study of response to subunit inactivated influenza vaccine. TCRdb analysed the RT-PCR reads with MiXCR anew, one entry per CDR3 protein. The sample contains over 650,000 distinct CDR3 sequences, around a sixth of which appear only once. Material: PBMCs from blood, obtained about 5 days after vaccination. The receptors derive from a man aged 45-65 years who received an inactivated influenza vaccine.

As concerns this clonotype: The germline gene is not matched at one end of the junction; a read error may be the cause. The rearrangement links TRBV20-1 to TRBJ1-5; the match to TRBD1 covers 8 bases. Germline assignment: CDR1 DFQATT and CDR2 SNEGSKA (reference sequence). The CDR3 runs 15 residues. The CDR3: CSARVPGQGGQPQQF. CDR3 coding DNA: TGCAGTGCTAGGGTTCCCGGACAGGGAGGTCAGCCCCAGCAATTT.

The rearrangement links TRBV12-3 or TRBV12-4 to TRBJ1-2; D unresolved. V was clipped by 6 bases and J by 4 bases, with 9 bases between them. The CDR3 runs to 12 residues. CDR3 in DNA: TGTGCCAGCAGCCCTGCCCCCTATGGCTACACCTTC. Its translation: CASSPAPYGYTF.

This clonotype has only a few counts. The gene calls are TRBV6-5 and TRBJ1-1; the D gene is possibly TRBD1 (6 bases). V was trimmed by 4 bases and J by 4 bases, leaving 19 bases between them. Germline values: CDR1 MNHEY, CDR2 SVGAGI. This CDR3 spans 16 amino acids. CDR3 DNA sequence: TGTGCCAGCAGTTTCAGTCTCACTATAGGGGGCACTGAAGCTTTCTTT. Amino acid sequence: CASSFSLTIGGTEAFF.

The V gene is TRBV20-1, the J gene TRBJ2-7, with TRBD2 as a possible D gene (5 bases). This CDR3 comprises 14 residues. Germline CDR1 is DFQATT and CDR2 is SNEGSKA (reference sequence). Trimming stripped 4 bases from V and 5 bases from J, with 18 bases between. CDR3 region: CSATRTGIRDEQYF. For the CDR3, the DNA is TGCAGTGCTACTAGGACTGGGATTAGGGACGAGCAGTACTTC.

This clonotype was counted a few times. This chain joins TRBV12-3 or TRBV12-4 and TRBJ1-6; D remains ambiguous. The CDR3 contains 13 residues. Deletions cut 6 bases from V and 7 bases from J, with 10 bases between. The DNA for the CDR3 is TGTGCCAGCAGCCGAATAGGGAATTCACCCCTCCACTTT. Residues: CASSRIGNSPLHF.

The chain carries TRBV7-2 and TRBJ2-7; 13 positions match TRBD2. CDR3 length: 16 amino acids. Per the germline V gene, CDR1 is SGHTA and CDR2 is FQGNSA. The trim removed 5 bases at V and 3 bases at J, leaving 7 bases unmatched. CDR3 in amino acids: CASSHRTSGSFYEQYF. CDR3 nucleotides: TGTGCCAGCAGCCACCGGACTAGCGGGAGTTTCTACGAGCAGTACTTC.

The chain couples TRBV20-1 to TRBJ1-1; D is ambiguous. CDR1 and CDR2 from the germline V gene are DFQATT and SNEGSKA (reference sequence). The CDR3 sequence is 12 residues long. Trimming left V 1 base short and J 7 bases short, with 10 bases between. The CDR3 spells CSARGVNYEAFF. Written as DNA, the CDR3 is TGCAGTGCTAGAGGGGTAAACTATGAAGCTTTCTTT.

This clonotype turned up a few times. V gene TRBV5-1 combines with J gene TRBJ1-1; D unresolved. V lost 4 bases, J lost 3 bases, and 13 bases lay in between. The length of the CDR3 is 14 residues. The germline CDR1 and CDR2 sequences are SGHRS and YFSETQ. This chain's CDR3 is CASSERGGDTEAFF. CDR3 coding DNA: TGCGCCAGCAGCGAGCGGGGTGGGGACACTGAAGCTTTCTTT. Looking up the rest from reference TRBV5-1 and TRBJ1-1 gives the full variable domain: KAGVTQTPRYLIKTRGQQVTLSCSPISGHRSVSWYQQTPGQGLQFLFEYFSETQRNKGNFPGRFSGRQFSNSRSEMNVSTLELGDSALYLCASSERGGDTEAFFGQGTRLTVV.

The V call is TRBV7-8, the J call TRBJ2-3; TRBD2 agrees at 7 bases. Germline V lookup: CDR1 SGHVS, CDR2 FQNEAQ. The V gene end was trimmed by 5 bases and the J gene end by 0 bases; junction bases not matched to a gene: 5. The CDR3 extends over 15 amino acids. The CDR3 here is CASSALAASTDTQYF. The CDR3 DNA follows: TGTGCCAGCAGCGCGCTAGCGGCGAGCACAGATACGCAGTATTTT.

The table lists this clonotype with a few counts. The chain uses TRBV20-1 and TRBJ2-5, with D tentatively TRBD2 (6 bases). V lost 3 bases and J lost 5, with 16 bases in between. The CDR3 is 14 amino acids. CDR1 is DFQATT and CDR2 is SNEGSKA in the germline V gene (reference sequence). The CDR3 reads CSARVEGPGETQYF. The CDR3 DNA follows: TGCAGTGCTAGGGTGGAGGGGCCGGGTGAGACCCAGTACTTC.

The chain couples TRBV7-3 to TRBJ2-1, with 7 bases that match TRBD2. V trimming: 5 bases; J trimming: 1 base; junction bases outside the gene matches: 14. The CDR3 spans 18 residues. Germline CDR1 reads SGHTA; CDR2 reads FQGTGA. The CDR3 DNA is TGTGCCAGCAGCCCGTTCGGCGGGAGTACTTCGTCCTACAATGAGCAGTTCTTC. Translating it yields CASSPFGGSTSSYNEQFF.

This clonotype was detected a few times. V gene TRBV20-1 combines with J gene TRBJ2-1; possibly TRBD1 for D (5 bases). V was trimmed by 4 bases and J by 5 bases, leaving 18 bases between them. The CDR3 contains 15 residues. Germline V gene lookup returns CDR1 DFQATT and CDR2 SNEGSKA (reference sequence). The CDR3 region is CSATNPGQGNNEQFF. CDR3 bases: TGCAGTGCTACAAACCCAGGGCAGGGTAACAATGAGCAGTTCTTC.

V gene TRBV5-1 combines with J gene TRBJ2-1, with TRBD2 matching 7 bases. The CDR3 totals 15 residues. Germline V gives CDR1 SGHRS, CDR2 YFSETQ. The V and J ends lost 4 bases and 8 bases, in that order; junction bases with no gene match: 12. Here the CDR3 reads CASSPWGGLGDEQFF. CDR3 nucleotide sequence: TGCGCCAGCAGCCCTTGGGGGGGTCTGGGCGATGAGCAGTTCTTC.

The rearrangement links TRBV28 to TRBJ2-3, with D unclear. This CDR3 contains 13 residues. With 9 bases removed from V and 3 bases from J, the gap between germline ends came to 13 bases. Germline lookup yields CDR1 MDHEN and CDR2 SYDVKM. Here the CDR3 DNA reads TGTGCCAGTACGGAGAAATGGACAGATACGCAGTATTTT. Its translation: CASTEKWTDTQYF.

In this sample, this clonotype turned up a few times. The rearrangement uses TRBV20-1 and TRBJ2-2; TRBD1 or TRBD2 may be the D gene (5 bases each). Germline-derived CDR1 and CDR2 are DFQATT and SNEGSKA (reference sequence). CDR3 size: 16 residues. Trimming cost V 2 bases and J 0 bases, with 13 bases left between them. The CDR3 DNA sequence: TGCAGTGCTAGACCCGGGACGGCTGCGAACACCGGGGAGCTGTTTTTT. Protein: CSARPGTAANTGELFF.

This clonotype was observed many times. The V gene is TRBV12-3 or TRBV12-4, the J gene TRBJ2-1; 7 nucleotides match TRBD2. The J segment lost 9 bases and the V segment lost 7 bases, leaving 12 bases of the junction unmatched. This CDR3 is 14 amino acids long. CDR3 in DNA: TGTGCCAGCACCCAAATTGGGAGGGATTTTGAGCAGTTCTTC. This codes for CASTQIGRDFEQFF.

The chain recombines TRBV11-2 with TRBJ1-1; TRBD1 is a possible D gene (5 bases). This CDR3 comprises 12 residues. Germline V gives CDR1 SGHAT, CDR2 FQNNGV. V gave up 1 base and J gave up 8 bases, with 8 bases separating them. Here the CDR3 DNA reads TGTGCCAGCAGCTTAGGGACAAGCGAAGCTTTCTTT. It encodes CASSLGTSEAFF.

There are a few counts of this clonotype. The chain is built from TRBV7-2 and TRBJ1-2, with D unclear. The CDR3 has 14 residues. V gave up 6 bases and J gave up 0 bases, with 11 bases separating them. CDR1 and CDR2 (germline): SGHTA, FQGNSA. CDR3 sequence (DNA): TGTGCCAGCAGTCACTTGACTGCTAACTATGGCTACACCTTC. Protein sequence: CASSHLTANYGYTF. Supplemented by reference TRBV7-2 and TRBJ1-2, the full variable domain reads GAGVSQSPSNKVTEKGKDVELRCDPISGHTALYWYRQSLGQGLEFLIYFQGNSAPDKSGLPSDRFSAERTGGSVSTLTIQRTQQEDSAVYLCASSHLTANYGYTFGSGTRLTVV.

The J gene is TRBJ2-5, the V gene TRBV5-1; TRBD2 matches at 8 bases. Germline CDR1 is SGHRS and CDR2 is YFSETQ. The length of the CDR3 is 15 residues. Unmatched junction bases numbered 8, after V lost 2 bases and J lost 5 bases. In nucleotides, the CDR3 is TGCGCCAGCAGCTTCCTCGGACTAGCCAAGGAGACCCAGTACTTC. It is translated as CASSFLGLAKETQYF.

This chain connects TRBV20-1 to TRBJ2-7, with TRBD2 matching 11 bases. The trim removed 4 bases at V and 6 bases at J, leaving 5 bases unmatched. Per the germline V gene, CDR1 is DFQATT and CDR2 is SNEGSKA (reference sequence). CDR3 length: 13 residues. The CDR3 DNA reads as TGCAGTGCTACGGGACTAGCGGAATCCGAGCAGTACTTC. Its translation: CSATGLAESEQYF.

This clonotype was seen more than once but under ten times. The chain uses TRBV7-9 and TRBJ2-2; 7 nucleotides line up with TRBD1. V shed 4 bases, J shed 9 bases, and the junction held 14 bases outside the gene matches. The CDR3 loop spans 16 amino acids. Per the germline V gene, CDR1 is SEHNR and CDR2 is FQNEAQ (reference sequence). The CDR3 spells CASSSIRQGNRRELFF. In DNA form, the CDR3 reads TGTGCCAGCAGCTCCATCAGACAGGGCAACCGACGGGAGCTGTTTTTT.